The rows below give T cell receptor beta chains drawn from one sample of a study of Ad26.COV2.S vaccination and SARS-CoV-2 variants. The method was immunoSEQ multiplex PCR; TCRdb's version includes in-frame clones alone and lacks a portion of them. Altogether about 320,000 clones are present, around 90% being singletons, with the ten largest covering 4.5% to 5.5%. This sample comprised peripheral blood, obtained in a trial of Ad26.COV2.S vaccine versus placebo. These receptors came from a person aged 18 to 59 who received the Ad26.COV2.S COVID-19 vaccine or a placebo. The CDR3 runs from the conserved cysteine through the conserved F or W. A D gene is named only where the DNA matches it firmly. Only part of the rows carry a size: once, few, many, or a class if the clone is expanded.

>TRBV2|TRBD1|TRBJ1-5|once
CASSERRQGAQPQHF
TGTGCCAGCAGTGAAAGGCGGCAGGGGGCTCAGCCCCAGCATTTT
>TRBV5-6|-|TRBJ2-3|-
CASSFQRSTDTQYF
TGTGCCAGCAGCTTCCAGCGGTCCACAGATACGCAGTATTTT
>TRBV27|-|TRBJ1-5|-
CASSQIGHKQPQHF
TGTGCCAGCAGTCAGATCGGCCACAAACAGCCCCAGCATTTT
>TRBV5-1|-|TRBJ2-7|-
CATTTSGLRVHEQYF
TGCGCCACCACCACCTCCGGGCTCCGGGTCCACGAGCAGTACTTC
>TRBV11-2|-|TRBJ2-2|-
CASSFGGTGELFF
TGTGCCAGCAGCTTCGGGGGAACCGGGGAGCTGTTTTTT
>TRBV5-4|-|TRBJ1-4|-
CASSPNGEGFEKLFF
TGTGCCAGCAGCCCCAACGGGGAGGGGTTTGAAAAACTGTTTTTT
>TRBV29-1|TRBD2|TRBJ2-2|once
CSVEETRPSGGGELFF
TGCAGCGTTGAAGAGACGAGGCCTTCGGGAGGCGGGGAGCTGTTTTTT
>TRBV4-2|-|TRBJ2-5|-
CASSQTGRGETQYF
TGTGCCAGCAGCCAGACCGGGAGAGGGGAGACCCAGTACTTC
>TRBV13|-|TRBJ1-2|-
CASSPTQDGYTF
TGTGCCAGCAGCCCGACCCAGGATGGCTACACCTTC
>TRBV2|-|TRBJ2-3|-
CASIRDGGRADTQYF
TGTGCCAGCATTAGGGACGGGGGAAGGGCAGATACGCAGTATTTT
>TRBV28|TRBD1|TRBJ2-3|-
CASSYTGTGRTDTQYF
TGTGCCAGCAGTTACACCGGGACAGGCCGCACAGATACGCAGTATTTT
>TRBV6-5|TRBD1|TRBJ1-2|-
CASRRDREQDGYTF
TGTGCCAGCAGACGGGACAGGGAGCAGGATGGCTACACCTTC
>TRBV6-1|-|TRBJ2-7|-
CASSEVGDNSYEQYF
TGTGCCAGCAGTGAAGTGGGGGACAACTCCTACGAGCAGTACTTC
>TRBV7-9|-|TRBJ1-1|-
CASSLMVWSEAFF
TGTGCCAGCAGCTTAATGGTTTGGTCAGAAGCTTTCTTT
>TRBV9|-|TRBJ1-2|-
CASSVDVGAPLGYTF
TGTGCCAGCAGCGTAGACGTAGGGGCCCCCCTCGGCTACACCTTC
>TRBV5-4|TRBD1|TRBJ1-4|-
CASSRDRGEEKLFF
TGTGCCAGCAGCCGTGACAGGGGGGAAGAAAAACTGTTTTTT
>TRBV11-2|-|TRBJ1-1|-
CASSRLQRQAASRGTEAFF
TGTGCCAGCAGCCGCCTTCAAAGACAGGCGGCCAGCAGGGGCACTGAAGCTTTCTTT
>TRBV11-1|-|TRBJ2-5|-
CASSLVGTWGETQYF
TGTGCCAGCAGCTTAGTAGGGACCTGGGGAGAGACCCAGTACTTC
>TRBV7-9|-|TRBJ2-5|-
CASSPRVGAQETQYF
TGTGCCAGCAGCCCTAGGGTGGGCGCGCAAGAGACCCAGTACTTC
>TRBV4-3|-|TRBJ2-3|-
CASSPTGSSRTDTQYF
TGCGCCAGCAGCCCCACCGGGAGTTCACGCACAGATACGCAGTATTTT
>TRBV6-2/TRBV6-3|TRBD2|TRBJ2-4|-
CASSPLMRGGQNIQYF
TGTGCCAGCAGTCCCCTTATGCGGGGGGGCCAAAACATTCAGTACTTC
>TRBV6-2/TRBV6-3|-|TRBJ1-1|once
CASSYQRNTEAFF
TGTGCCAGCAGTTATCAGAGGAACACTGAAGCTTTCTTT
>TRBV3-1/TRBV3-2|-|TRBJ1-1|-
CASSLGTLVAFF
TGTGCCAGCAGCCTAGGGACCTTAGTTGCTTTCTTT
>TRBV11-3|-|TRBJ2-7|-
CARARGGLISYEQYF
TGTGCCAGAGCGCGTGGGGGACTGATCTCCTACGAGCAGTACTTC
>TRBV4-1|-|TRBJ1-1|once
CASSPPGRNMNTEAFF
TGCGCCAGCAGCCCGCCGGGACGGAATATGAACACTGAAGCTTTCTTT
>TRBV19|TRBD2|TRBJ2-2|-
CAISGTSVLNTGELFF
TGTGCCATATCCGGGACTAGCGTCTTAAACACCGGGGAGCTGTTTTTT
>TRBV10-3|TRBD2|TRBJ2-1|-
CAITIGLAGVEEQFF
TGTGCCATCACTATCGGACTAGCGGGAGTAGAGGAGCAGTTCTTC
>TRBV30|-|TRBJ2-4|-
CAWTLGAKNIQYF
TGTGCCTGGACCCTGGGGGCCAAAAACATTCAGTACTTC
>TRBV7-2|-|TRBJ2-1|-
CASSPTGTSVQWNEQFF
TGTGCCAGCAGCCCTACAGGGACATCAGTACAATGGAATGAGCAGTTCTTC
>TRBV29-1|-|TRBJ2-3|-
CSVGRGGATDTQYF
TGCAGCGTTGGAAGGGGGGGGGCCACAGATACGCAGTATTTT
>TRBV19|-|TRBJ1-4|-
CASSPRGAGEKLFF
TGTGCCAGTAGTCCGAGGGGGGCTGGAGAAAAACTGTTTTTT
>TRBV10-3|TRBD1|TRBJ1-3|-
CASIRGTAGNTIYF
TGTGCCTCCATCCGCGGGACAGCGGGAAACACCATATATTTT
>TRBV2|TRBD1|TRBJ2-5|-
CASSDEGQGLETQYF
TGTGCCAGCAGTGATGAGGGACAGGGGTTAGAGACCCAGTACTTC
>TRBV29-1|-|TRBJ1-1|once
CSVVQGGTEAFF
TGCAGCGTTGTTCAAGGGGGCACTGAAGCTTTCTTT
>TRBV4-3|TRBD1|TRBJ2-2|-
CASSQDRGPNTGELFF
TGCGCCAGCAGCCAGGACAGGGGGCCGAACACCGGGGAGCTGTTTTTT
>TRBV3-1/TRBV3-2|TRBD2|TRBJ2-1|-
CASSQVRLAGPAYNEQFF
TGTGCCAGCAGCCAAGTCCGACTAGCGGGGCCTGCATACAATGAGCAGTTCTTC
>TRBV6-1|-|TRBJ1-2|-
CASSEGGVEMDGYTF
TGTGCCAGCAGTGAAGGGGGGGTTGAAATGGATGGCTACACCTTC
>TRBV5-6|-|TRBJ2-1|few
CASSTRGPYSYNEQFF
TGTGCCAGCAGCACACGGGGCCCATACTCCTACAATGAGCAGTTCTTC
>TRBV9|-|TRBJ1-6|-
CASSPRGGVNNSPLHF
TGTGCCAGCAGCCCACGGGGGGGGGTGAATAATTCACCCCTCCACTTT
>TRBV25-1|-|TRBJ1-2|-
CASSAGPLYGYTF
TGTGCCAGCAGTGCGGGGCCCCTTTATGGCTACACCTTC
>TRBV7-9|-|TRBJ1-3|-
CASSTQAKGGNTIYF
TGTGCCAGCAGTACACAGGCAAAAGGCGGAAACACCATATATTTT
>TRBV5-1|TRBD2|TRBJ2-5|-
CASSLGAGASGSQETQYF
TGCGCCAGCAGCTTGGGAGCGGGGGCTAGCGGGTCTCAAGAGACCCAGTACTTC
>TRBV11-2|TRBD1|TRBJ2-7|-
CASSFTGTAYEQYF
TGTGCCAGCAGCTTTACCGGGACAGCCTACGAGCAGTACTTC
>TRBV4-1|-|TRBJ2-7|-
CASSQTQGKEQYF
TGCGCCAGCAGCCAAACACAGGGTAAGGAGCAGTACTTC
>TRBV19|-|TRBJ2-7|-
CASQLRDSYEQYF
TGTGCCAGTCAGTTAAGGGACTCCTACGAGCAGTACTTC
>TRBV2|-|TRBJ2-3|-
CASIKTDTQYF
TGTGCCAGCATCAAAACAGATACGCAGTATTTT
>TRBV9|-|TRBJ2-7|once
CASSVAASASYEQYF
TGTGCCAGCAGCGTAGCGGCTAGCGCTTCCTACGAGCAGTACTTC
>TRBV2|-|TRBJ1-1|few
CASTQGMNTEAFF
TGTGCCAGCACCCAGGGGATGAACACTGAAGCTTTCTTT
>TRBV27|-|TRBJ1-5|-
CASSLSTGQPQHF
TGTGCCAGCAGTTTATCGACAGGTCAGCCCCAGCATTTT
>TRBV5-1|-|TRBJ2-3|-
CASSLEGTTHTQYF
TGCGCCAGCAGCTTGGAGGGAACAACACATACGCAGTATTTT
>TRBV5-4|-|TRBJ2-3|-
CASSLKGEDTQYF
TGTGCCAGCAGCTTGAAAGGGGAAGATACGCAGTATTTT
>TRBV11-2|-|TRBJ1-4|-
CASSLGGVAGEKLFF
TGTGCCAGCAGCTTAGGTGGCGTAGCGGGTGAAAAACTGTTTTTT
>TRBV30|-|TRBJ1-1|-
CAWGRAEAFF
TGTGCCTGGGGTAGGGCTGAAGCTTTCTTT
>TRBV7-8|TRBD1|TRBJ1-3|few
CASSRTGESSGNTIYF
TGTGCCAGCAGCCGGACAGGGGAAAGCTCTGGAAACACCATATATTTT
>TRBV4-1|-|TRBJ1-5|few
CASSQPPWDSNQPQHF
TGCGCCAGCAGCCAACCCCCCTGGGATAGCAATCAGCCCCAGCATTTT
>TRBV5-1|TRBD2|TRBJ2-3|-
CASSRLNSGSATDTQYF
TGCGCCAGCAGCCGACTTAATAGCGGGAGCGCGACAGATACGCAGTATTTT
>TRBV7-8|-|TRBJ1-5|-
CASSVLMMAGNQPQHF
TGTGCCAGCAGCGTCCTAATGATGGCCGGGAATCAGCCCCAGCATTTT